The entry that follows covers one T cell receptor beta chain sequence. The data are from a study of blood T cell repertoires in COVID-19. Study-level information: Samples came from the United States, Italy and Spain, spanning acute and convalescent COVID-19. The analysed material was cDNA or gDNA that came from T cells, B-cell-depleted T cells, or PBMCs.

Germline trimming cut 0 bases from V and 9 bases from J; bases unmatched to any gene: 13. This CDR3 is 16 amino acids long. Germline V CDR1 and CDR2: LGHNA, YNFKEQ. The table came from immunoSEQ multiplex PCR; TCRdb's copy has only in-frame clones and leaves some out. This sample has 650,000 to 800,000 clones, with just under 90% found just once. This sequence originates from a woman younger than 35 with acute or convalescent COVID-19. The sequencing sample was made of peripheral blood. The chain uses TRBV4-2 and TRBJ2-7; TRBD2 aligns across 8 bases. The CDR3: CASSQDLIAGSNGQYF. CDR3 DNA sequence: TGTGCCAGCAGCCAAGATCTGATAGCGGGGTCGAACGGGCAGTACTTC.